Here is one TCR beta chain with its context. The data were obtained in a study of CD8 T cells in Susac syndrome. Germline-derived CDR1 and CDR2 are MNHNS and SASEGT. Trimming at V came to 6 bases and at J to 6 bases, leaving 10 bases not matched to a gene. CDR3 length: 15 amino acids. Random hexamers primed reverse transcription of about 0.5 to 1 ug RNA. MiXCR, applied by TCRdb to the immunoSEQ multiplex PCR reads, yields one record per CDR3 protein. The sample has about 140,000 distinct CDR3 sequences, about 95% seen once. This sequence originates from a human donor with multiple sclerosis. The rearrangement joins TRBV6-1 to TRBJ2-1; 8 positions agree with TRBD2. Sequenced sample: CD4+ T cells from PBMCs. As DNA, the CDR3 is TGTGCCAGCAGGGAACGGGGGGGCCGCGTCAATGAGCAGTTCTTC. It translates to CASRERGGRVNEQFF.